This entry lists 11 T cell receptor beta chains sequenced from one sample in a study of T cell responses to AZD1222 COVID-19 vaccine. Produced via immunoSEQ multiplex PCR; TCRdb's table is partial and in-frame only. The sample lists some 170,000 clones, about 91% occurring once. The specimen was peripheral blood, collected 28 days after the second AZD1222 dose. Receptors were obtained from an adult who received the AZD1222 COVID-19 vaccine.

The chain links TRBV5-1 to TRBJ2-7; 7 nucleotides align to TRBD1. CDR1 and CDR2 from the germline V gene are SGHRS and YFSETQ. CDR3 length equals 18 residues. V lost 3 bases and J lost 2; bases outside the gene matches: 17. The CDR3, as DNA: TGCGCCAGCAGCTCCGGATCCTTCCTCCGGGACAGAACCTACGAGCAGTACTTC. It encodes CASSSGSFLRDRTYEQYF.

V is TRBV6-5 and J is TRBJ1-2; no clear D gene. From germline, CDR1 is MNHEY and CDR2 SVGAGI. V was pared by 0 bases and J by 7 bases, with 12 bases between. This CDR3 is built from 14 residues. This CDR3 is CASSYSPPLGGYTF. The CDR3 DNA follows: TGTGCCAGCAGTTACTCACCCCCTCTGGGTGGCTACACCTTC.

The CDR3 DNA is TGTGCCATCACAAGAGCCCAGGGCTCCTACGAGCAGTACTTC. Translating it yields CAITRAQGSYEQYF. J is TRBJ2-7 and V is TRBV10-3; possible D gene TRBD1, 5 bases. Trimming removed 7 bases at V and 0 bases at J, with 13 bases between. This CDR3 contains 14 residues. CDR1 and CDR2 (germline): ENHRY, SYGVKD.

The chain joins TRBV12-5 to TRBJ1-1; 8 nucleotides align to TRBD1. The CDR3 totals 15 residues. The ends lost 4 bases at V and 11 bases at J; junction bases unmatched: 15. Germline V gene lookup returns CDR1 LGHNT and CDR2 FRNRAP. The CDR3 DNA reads TGTGCTAGTGGTTCTTTACAGGGGGTGGGTGGAGAGGCTTTCTTT. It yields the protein CASGSLQGVGGEAFF.

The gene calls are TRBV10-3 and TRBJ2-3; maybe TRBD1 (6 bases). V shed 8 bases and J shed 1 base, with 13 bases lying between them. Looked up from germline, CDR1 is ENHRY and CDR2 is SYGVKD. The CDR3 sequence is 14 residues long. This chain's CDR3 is CAIAGTPRTDTQYF. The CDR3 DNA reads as TGTGCCATCGCCGGGACACCGCGCACAGATACGCAGTATTTT.

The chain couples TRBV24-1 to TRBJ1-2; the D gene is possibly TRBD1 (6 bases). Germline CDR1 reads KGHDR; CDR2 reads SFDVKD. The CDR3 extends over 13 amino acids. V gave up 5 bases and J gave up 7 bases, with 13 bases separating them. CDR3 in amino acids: CATSAKTGGGYTF. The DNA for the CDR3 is TGTGCCACCAGTGCCAAGACAGGTGGTGGCTACACCTTC.

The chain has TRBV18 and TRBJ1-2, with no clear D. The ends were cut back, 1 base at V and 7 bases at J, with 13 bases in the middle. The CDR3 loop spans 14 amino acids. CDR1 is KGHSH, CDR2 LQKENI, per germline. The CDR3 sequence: CASSPLTQRGGYTF. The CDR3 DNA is TGTGCCAGCTCACCACTCACTCAACGCGGTGGCTACACCTTC.

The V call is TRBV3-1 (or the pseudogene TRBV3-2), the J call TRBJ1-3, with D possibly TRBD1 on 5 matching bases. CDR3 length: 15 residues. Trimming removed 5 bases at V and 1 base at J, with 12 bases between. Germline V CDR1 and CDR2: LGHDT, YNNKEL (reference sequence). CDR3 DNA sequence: TGTGCCAGCAGCTGGGACTACAGGTCTGGAAACACCATATATTTT. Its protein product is CASSWDYRSGNTIYF.

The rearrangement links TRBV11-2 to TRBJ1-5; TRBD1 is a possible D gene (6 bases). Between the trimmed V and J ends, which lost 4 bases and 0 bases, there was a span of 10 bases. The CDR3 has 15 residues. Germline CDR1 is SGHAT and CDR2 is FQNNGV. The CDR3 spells CASSSRTDSNQPQHF. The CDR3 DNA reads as TGTGCCAGCAGCTCTCGGACAGATAGCAATCAGCCCCAGCATTTT.

CDR3 in amino acids: CASSQEDRPNYGYTF. In DNA, the CDR3 is TGCGCCAGCAGCCAGGAGGACAGACCCAACTATGGCTACACCTTC. The chain uses TRBV4-1 and TRBJ1-2, with D perhaps TRBD1 (6 bases). Per the germline V gene, CDR1 is MGHRA and CDR2 is YSYEKL. The germline V and J ends were trimmed by 3 bases and 2 bases, with 13 bases remaining between them. The CDR3 length is 15 residues.

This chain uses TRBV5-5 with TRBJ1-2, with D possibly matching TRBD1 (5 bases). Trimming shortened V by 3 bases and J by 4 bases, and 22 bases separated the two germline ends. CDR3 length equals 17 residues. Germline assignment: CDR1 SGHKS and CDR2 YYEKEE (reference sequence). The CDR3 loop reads CASSSYGGEMGSYGYTF. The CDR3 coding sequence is TGTGCCAGCAGCTCTTATGGGGGGGAAATGGGAAGCTATGGCTACACCTTC.